The clone carrying this T cell receptor (beta chain) appeared a few times. This sample is part of a study of response to subunit inactivated influenza vaccine. MiXCR was run by TCRdb on the RT-PCR reads, yielding one entry per CDR3 protein. The profile shows more than 550,000 distinct CDR3 sequences, around 10% of them singletons. This same sample was also taken into another study, of T cells expressing NK-cell markers. From that report: The authors generated TCR beta cDNA through 5'RACE template switching with UMIs. Sequenced donors, eight in total, included seven who were HCMV-seropositive and one who was seronegative. A few donors' CD3+CD56-NKG2C+ cells were dominated by the same clonotypes.

This clonotype was sampled from a man between 50 and 59 years old who received an inactivated influenza vaccine. The sample was PBMCs from blood, taken on the day of vaccination.

For the CDR3, the DNA is TGCAGCGTTGATTCGTACCAAGAGACCCAGTACTTC. It is translated as CSVDSYQETQYF. This sequence joins TRBV29-1 and TRBJ2-5, with unresolved D. CDR1 SQVTM and CDR2 ANQGSEA come from the germline V gene. The CDR3 is made up of 12 amino acids. Trimming pared 3 bases from V and 0 bases from J, leaving 5 bases between. The full variable domain, with the rest looked up from reference TRBV29-1 and TRBJ2-5, is SAVISQKPSRDICQRGTSLTIQCQVDSQVTMMFWYRQQPGQSLTLIATANQGSEATYESGFVIDKFPISRPNLTFSTLTVSNMSPEDSSIYLCSVDSYQETQYFGPGTRLLVL.